The T cell receptor beta chain described here comes from a study of T cell repertoires in cytomegalovirus infection. Germline V gene lookup returns CDR1 KGHDR and CDR2 SFDVKD. Trimming shortened V by 9 bases and J by 4 bases, and 10 bases separated the two germline ends. The CDR3 is 12 residues long. Regarding this clonotype: What it binds is unknown.

TCRdb re-called the reads through MiXCR, storing one row per CDR3 protein. The sample has about 47,000 distinct CDR3 sequences; nearly 20% are singletons. The clonotype comes from a human donor in good health (CMV status not recorded). Some clones in this sample may be carry-over from other donors' samples. The genes are TRBV24-1 and TRBJ2-3, with D maybe TRBD2 (5 bases). The sequencing used CD8+ T cells from cultured PBMCs, collected from culture after CMV antigen stimulation. CDR3 amino acids: CATSRAADTQYF. CDR3 coding DNA: TGTGCCACCTCGAGGGCGGCAGATACGCAGTATTTT.